A single sample gave rise to the 13 T cell receptor beta chains below, sequenced in a study of blood T cell repertoires in COVID-19. Produced via immunoSEQ multiplex PCR; TCRdb's table is partial and in-frame only. The sample has about 320,000 clones, roughly 89% seen once. Material for sequencing was PBMCs or T cells enriched from blood (not recorded which). These receptors all come from a man between 60 and 70 years old who had recovered from COVID-19.

The chain combines TRBV20-1 with TRBJ2-3; D is unclear. Trimming stripped 3 bases from V and 2 bases from J, with 12 bases between. Looked up from germline, CDR1 is DFQATT and CDR2 is SNEGSKA (reference sequence). The CDR3 is made up of 14 amino acids. The CDR3 loop reads CSASVAETTDTQYF. The CDR3 nucleotides are TGCAGTGCTAGTGTCGCGGAGACCACAGATACGCAGTATTTT.

The chain uses TRBV28 and TRBJ2-1, with 7 bases matching TRBD2. Trimming took 4 bases from V and 6 from J; bases not matched to a gene: 12. Germline assignment: CDR1 MDHEN and CDR2 SYDVKM. The CDR3 runs 16 residues. The CDR3 loop reads CASSSYPRLASNEQFF. CDR3 nucleotides: TGTGCCAGCAGTTCCTATCCGAGACTAGCCTCCAATGAGCAGTTCTTC. Using reference TRBV28 and TRBJ2-1 for the parts outside the CDR3, the full variable domain is DVKVTQSSRYLVKRTGEKVFLECVQDMDHENMFWYRQDPGLGLRLIYFSYDVKMKEKGDIPEGYSVSREKKERFSLILESASTNQTSMYLCASSSYPRLASNEQFFGPGTRLTVL.

The chain is built from TRBV4-2 and TRBJ1-1; possibly TRBD1 for D (6 bases). Germline CDR1 and CDR2: LGHNA and YNFKEQ. The V end lost 1 base, the J end lost 4 bases, and 10 bases lay between the germline ends. The CDR3 contains 14 residues. CDR3 DNA sequence: TGTGCCAGCAGCCAAGGGGGGCTAAGCACTGAAGCTTTCTTT. This sequence encodes CASSQGGLSTEAFF.

The rearrangement joins TRBV28 to TRBJ2-1; TRBD2 matches 9 bases. This CDR3 has 16 amino acids. Germline V CDR1 and CDR2: MDHEN, SYDVKM. V was pared by 7 bases and J by 3 bases, with 10 bases of the junction left unmatched. This CDR3 reads CASNPLAGESYNEQFF. The CDR3 nucleotides read TGTGCCAGCAATCCATTAGCGGGAGAGAGCTACAATGAGCAGTTCTTC.

The chain is built from TRBV27 and TRBJ2-7; D possibly corresponds to TRBD2 (6 bases). Germline V gene data show CDR1 as MNHEY and CDR2 as SMNVEV (reference sequence). CDR3 size: 17 residues. V was pared by 0 bases and J by 0 bases, with 15 bases between. The CDR3 sequence: CASSLSSAGKGSYEQYF. The CDR3 DNA reads as TGTGCCAGCAGTTTATCTAGCGCGGGGAAGGGCTCCTACGAGCAGTACTTC.

Only a few counts were recorded for this clone. The V call is TRBV3-1 (or the pseudogene TRBV3-2), the J call TRBJ1-5; D is unresolved. V lost 6 bases and J 1 base, leaving 10 bases between the germline ends. The germline CDR1 and CDR2 sequences are LGHDT and YNNKEL (reference sequence). The CDR3 length is 14 residues. The CDR3 DNA is TGTGCCAGCAGTCGCGGGGTGAGCAATCAGCCCCAGCATTTT. Translating gives CASSRGVSNQPQHF.

The V and J genes are TRBV28 and TRBJ1-4; 9 nucleotides match TRBD1. The trim removed 4 bases at V and 2 bases at J, leaving 8 bases unmatched. Germline V gene lookup returns CDR1 MDHEN and CDR2 SYDVKM. The CDR3 runs to 17 residues. The CDR3 sequence is CASSSLGQGFTNEKLFF. CDR3 in DNA: TGTGCCAGCAGTTCCTTAGGACAGGGGTTTACTAATGAAAAACTGTTTTTT.

This rearrangement joins TRBV5-1 to TRBJ1-3; the match to TRBD1 covers 10 bases. CDR1 and CDR2 from the germline V gene are SGHRS and YFSETQ. This CDR3 has 16 amino acids. The V gene end was trimmed by 4 bases and the J gene end by 2 bases; junction bases not matched to a gene: 6. CDR3 residues: CASSTGQGGTGNTIYF. CDR3 nucleotide sequence: TGCGCCAGCAGCACCGGACAGGGGGGGACTGGAAACACCATATATTTT.

This chain connects TRBV28 to TRBJ2-3; the D gene is possibly TRBD2 (7 bases). CDR3 length equals 16 residues. With 6 bases removed from V and 5 bases from J, the gap between germline ends came to 21 bases. Germline V gene data show CDR1 as MDHEN and CDR2 as SYDVKM. Written as DNA, the CDR3 is TGTGCCAGCAGCTCCGGGACCCGGGGGGCTCAAGATACGCAGTATTTT. Translation gives CASSSGTRGAQDTQYF.

This clone was observed a handful of times. This sequence joins TRBV7-2 and TRBJ1-5, with 8 bases fitting TRBD1. This CDR3 is 17 amino acids long. Germline V gene lookup returns CDR1 SGHTA and CDR2 FQGNSA. The trim removed 3 bases at V and 7 bases at J, leaving 14 bases unmatched. The CDR3 loop is CASSFRPLGRGQQPQHF. The CDR3 coding sequence is TGTGCCAGCAGCTTCCGCCCACTCGGCAGGGGGCAGCAGCCCCAGCATTTT.

This chain joins TRBV5-8 and TRBJ1-6, with D perhaps matching TRBD1 (6 bases). This CDR3 has 15 residues. CDR1 is SGHTS, CDR2 YDEGEE, per germline. V was trimmed by 2 bases and J by 9 bases, leaving 15 bases between them. For the CDR3, the DNA is TGTGCCAGCAGCTTTAGGGGGAATTCGGGTTCACCCCTCCACTTT. Its protein product is CASSFRGNSGSPLHF. Looking up the rest from reference TRBV5-8 and TRBJ1-6 gives the full variable domain: EAGVTQSPTHLIKTRGQQATLRCSPISGHTSVYWYQQALGLGLQFLLWYDEGEERNRGNFPPRFSGRQFPNYSSELNVNALELEDSALYLCASSFRGNSGSPLHFGNGTRLTVT.

This clone was detected once. J is TRBJ2-7 and V is TRBV30; D is possibly TRBD1 (6 bases). Germline V gives CDR1 GTSNPN, CDR2 SVGIG (reference sequence). V dropped 3 bases and J dropped 0 bases, with 9 bases sitting between them. The CDR3 has 13 residues. CDR3 residues: CAWSRDNSYEQYF. The CDR3 DNA follows: TGTGCCTGGAGCCGGGACAACTCCTACGAGCAGTACTTC.

This clone has a single count. The chain is built from TRBV5-4 and TRBJ1-1, with 8 bases lining up with TRBD1. Losses at the gene ends were 4 bases for V and 2 bases for J; bases not matched to a gene: 7. Germline V lookup: CDR1 SGHNT, CDR2 YYREEE (reference sequence). This CDR3 is 15 amino acids long. CDR3 loop: CASSVLTGENTEAFF. CDR3 sequence (DNA): TGTGCCAGCAGCGTACTGACAGGGGAAAACACTGAAGCTTTCTTT.